The T cell receptor (beta chain) under discussion was sequenced for a study of graft-versus-host responses after intestinal transplantation. Study-level background: Transplantation in recipients was multivisceral, liver-intestinal, or isolated intestinal. Recipients were all induced with anti-thymocyte globulin, then given tacrolimus and steroids for around three years.

Worth noting for this clone: The antigen is not known.

The data were produced by immunoSEQ multiplex PCR, yet TCRdb's version contains in-frame clones alone and is incomplete. The profile shows around 90,000 clones, 90% to 95% of them singletons. CDR1 and CDR2 from the germline V gene are PRHDT and FYEKMQ (reference sequence). Losses at the gene ends were 4 bases for V and 5 bases for J; bases not matched to a gene: 8. This CDR3 spans 15 amino acids. The receptor's source is a human donor who received an intestinal transplant. This sample comprised unstimulated CD8+ T cells sorted from spleen or lymph node cells, obtained before intestinal transplant. The chain carries TRBV13 and TRBJ1-5; 7 positions agree with TRBD1. CDR3 DNA sequence: TGTGCCAGCAGCTCCCGGACAGGCTTGGATCAGCCCCAGCATTTT. Translating it yields CASSSRTGLDQPQHF.